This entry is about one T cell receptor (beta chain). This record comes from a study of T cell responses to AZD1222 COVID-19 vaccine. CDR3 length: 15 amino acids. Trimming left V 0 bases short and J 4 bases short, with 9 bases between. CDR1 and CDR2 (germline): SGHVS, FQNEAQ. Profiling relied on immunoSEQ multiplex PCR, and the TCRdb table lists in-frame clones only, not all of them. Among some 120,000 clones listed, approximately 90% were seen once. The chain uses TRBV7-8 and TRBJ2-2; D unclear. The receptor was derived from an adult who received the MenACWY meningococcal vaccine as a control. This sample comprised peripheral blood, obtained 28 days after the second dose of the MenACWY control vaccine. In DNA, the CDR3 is TGTGCCAGCAGCTTAGCCGGCAGCTTCACCGGGGAGCTGTTTTTT. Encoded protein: CASSLAGSFTGELFF. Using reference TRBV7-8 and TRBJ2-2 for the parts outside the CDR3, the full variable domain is GAGVSQSPRYKVAKRGQDVALRCDPISGHVSLFWYQQALGQGPEFLTYFQNEAQLDKSGLPSDRFFAERPEGSVSTLKIQRTQQEDSAVYLCASSLAGSFTGELFFGEGSRLTVL.